These 30 T cell receptor beta chains were sequenced from one sample in a study of blood T cell repertoires in COVID-19. Sequencing used immunoSEQ multiplex PCR; TCRdb keeps in-frame clones, though not all of them. Of about 180,000 clones detected, roughly 88% appear once; the ten largest clones hold approximately 11%. Source material: peripheral blood. All receptors derive from a human donor with active or convalescent COVID-19. The donor label of this sample is uncertain.

The chain combines TRBV24-1 with TRBJ2-7, with 12 bases matching TRBD1. Germline lookup yields CDR1 KGHDR and CDR2 SFDVKD. The ends lost 10 bases at V and 6 bases at J; junction bases unmatched: 3. The CDR3 runs to 12 residues. This chain's CDR3 is CATGQGAGEQYF. For the CDR3, the DNA is TGTGCCACGGGACAGGGGGCGGGCGAGCAGTACTTC.

The J gene is TRBJ2-1, the V gene TRBV6-5, with 10 bases that match TRBD1. Germline V gene lookup returns CDR1 MNHEY and CDR2 SVGAGI. The length of the CDR3 is 14 residues. Trimming removed 6 bases from V and 4 bases from J; junction bases left unmatched: 3. The DNA of the CDR3 is TGTGCCAGCAGCGGGGACAGGGGATACAATGAGCAGTTCTTC. This encodes CASSGDRGYNEQFF.

The V gene is TRBV6-6, the J gene TRBJ2-6; weak D call: TRBD1 (5 bases). Looked up from germline, CDR1 is MNHNY and CDR2 is SVGAGI (reference sequence). This CDR3 has 17 amino acids. V dropped 5 bases and J dropped 1 base, with 15 bases sitting between them. CDR3 loop: CASSPHLQGSGANVLTF. DNA of the CDR3: TGTGCCAGCAGTCCACACCTTCAGGGATCTGGGGCCAACGTCCTGACTTTC.

This clone appeared a few times. The chain links TRBV2 to TRBJ1-4; 8 nucleotides agree with TRBD1. After removal of 7 bases from V and 8 bases from J, the junction contained 9 bases not matched to a gene. CDR3 length: 14 residues. Germline CDR1 SNHLY, CDR2 FYNNEI. CDR3 DNA: TGTGCCAGCACCCTCCGGACAGGGTGGGAAAAACTGTTTTTT. It encodes CASTLRTGWEKLFF.

The chain carries TRBV29-1 and TRBJ2-7; D might be TRBD1 (6 bases). The CDR3 length is 14 residues. The ends were cut back, 6 bases at V and 0 bases at J, with 15 bases in the middle. In germline, CDR1 is SQVTM, CDR2 ANQGSEA. In nucleotides, the CDR3 is TGCAGCGTACAGGGTGGTTCCAGCTCCTACGAGCAGTACTTC. As protein: CSVQGGSSSYEQYF.

The chain combines TRBV10-3 with TRBJ2-4; D is uncertain. The germline gives CDR1 ENHRY, CDR2 SYGVKD. The CDR3 sequence is 12 residues long. The V end was cut by 3 bases, the J end by 12 bases, with 12 bases between. CDR3 protein: CAISDLETSQYF. In DNA form, the CDR3 reads TGTGCCATCAGTGACCTCGAGACAAGTCAGTACTTC.

The chain links TRBV2 to TRBJ1-2; no definite D call. Deletions cut 4 bases from V and 1 base from J, with 19 bases between. The germline CDR1 and CDR2 sequences are SNHLY and FYNNEI. The length of the CDR3 is 17 residues. CDR3 nucleotide sequence: TGTGCCAGCAGTGCAAACTCCGGGAAAGAGTTTAACTATGGCTACACCTTC. Translating it yields CASSANSGKEFNYGYTF.

The chain carries TRBV29-1 and TRBJ1-1; 9 bases agree with TRBD1. The V and J ends lost 5 bases and 5 bases, in that order; junction bases with no gene match: 6. The V gene's germline CDR1 is SQVTM and CDR2 ANQGSEA. The CDR3 totals 13 residues. The CDR3 protein is CSVSDRGRTEAFF. The CDR3 DNA is TGCAGCGTTTCGGACAGGGGACGAACTGAAGCTTTCTTT. Full variable domain (rest looked up from reference TRBV29-1 and TRBJ1-1): SAVISQKPSRDICQRGTSLTIQCQVDSQVTMMFWYRQQPGQSLTLIATANQGSEATYESGFVIDKFPISRPNLTFSTLTVSNMSPEDSSIYLCSVSDRGRTEAFFGQGTRLTVV.

V gene TRBV29-1 combines with J gene TRBJ2-7; 12 bases agree with TRBD1. V shed 7 bases and J 2 bases; nucleotides not matched to a gene: 9. Germline CDR1 reads SQVTM; CDR2 reads ANQGSEA. The CDR3 spans 15 residues. The CDR3 nucleotides are TGCAGCGCAAAAGCCGGGACAGGGGGCACCTACGAGCAGTACTTC. Encoded protein: CSAKAGTGGTYEQYF.

V gene TRBV19 combines with J gene TRBJ2-1, with 11 bases that match TRBD2. CDR3 length: 15 residues. From germline, CDR1 is LNHDA and CDR2 SQIVND (reference sequence). J lost 8 bases, V lost 1 base, and 4 bases had no gene match. The DNA of the CDR3 is TGTGCCAGTAGTATAGTAGCGGGAGGGCCGTATGAGCAGTTCTTC. Amino acid sequence: CASSIVAGGPYEQFF.

The rearrangement joins TRBV28 to TRBJ2-1, with TRBD1 identical over 9 bases. CDR1 is MDHEN, CDR2 SYDVKM, per germline. This CDR3 has 16 residues. V lost 5 bases, J lost 2 bases, and 7 bases stayed unmatched. CDR3 nucleotide sequence: TGTGCCAGCAGTCCCGGACAGGGGTTAACCTACAATGAGCAGTTCTTC. The encoded protein is CASSPGQGLTYNEQFF.

This clone turned up a few times. The genes are TRBV9 and TRBJ2-3, with 9 bases lining up with TRBD2. This CDR3 is built from 16 residues. Germline V gene data show CDR1 as SGDLS and CDR2 as YYNGEE. The J segment lost 2 bases and the V segment lost 3 bases, leaving 7 bases of the junction unmatched. The CDR3 region is CASSEQAGGNTDTQYF. CDR3 nucleotide sequence: TGTGCCAGCAGCGAACAAGCGGGGGGAAACACAGATACGCAGTATTTT.

This clone was found once. The rearrangement links TRBV30 to TRBJ2-1; D ambiguous. V lost 2 bases, J lost 6 bases, and 14 bases lay in between. CDR3 length: 14 residues. In germline, CDR1 is GTSNPN, CDR2 SVGIG (reference sequence). The CDR3 loop reads CAWSLGIDRNEQFF. For the CDR3, the DNA is TGTGCCTGGAGTCTAGGAATCGATCGCAATGAGCAGTTCTTC.

The CDR3 region is CASVRDRGDSPGGYTF. DNA of the CDR3: TGTGCCAGTGTCCGGGACAGGGGCGATAGTCCGGGGGGCTACACCTTC. The chain recombines TRBV2 with TRBJ1-2, with 10 bases matching TRBD1. This CDR3 has 16 amino acids. After removal of 9 bases from V and 8 bases from J, the junction contained 18 bases not matched to a gene. Germline CDR1 reads SNHLY; CDR2 reads FYNNEI.

The CDR3 loop reads CASSVGGRAGDTQYF. CDR3 bases: TGTGCCAGCAGCGTAGGCGGGAGGGCCGGAGATACGCAGTATTTT. The rearrangement links TRBV9 to TRBJ2-3; TRBD2 agrees at 9 bases. From germline, CDR1 is SGDLS and CDR2 YYNGEE. The length of the CDR3 is 15 residues. Trimming at V came to 0 bases and at J to 5 bases, leaving 4 bases not matched to a gene.

Written as DNA, the CDR3 is TGTGCCAGTCAATGGCGGGTGAACACCGGGGAGCTGTTTTTT. This encodes CASQWRVNTGELFF. This chain uses TRBV13 with TRBJ2-2; perhaps TRBD2 as D (5 bases). The CDR3 contains 14 residues. V was pared by 9 bases and J by 1 base, with 12 bases between. Germline CDR1 reads PRHDT; CDR2 reads FYEKMQ (reference sequence).

The J gene is TRBJ1-1, the V gene TRBV5-6; D unclear. The CDR3 spans 13 residues. V lost 2 bases and J 4 bases, leaving 9 bases between the germline ends. CDR1 and CDR2 (germline): SGHDT, YYEEEE. In DNA form, the CDR3 reads TGTGCCAGCAGCTTTCGTGGGCGCACTGAAGCTTTCTTT. Translation gives CASSFRGRTEAFF.

The rearrangement links TRBV4-2 to TRBJ2-1, with 8 bases aligning to TRBD2. The J segment lost 7 bases and the V segment lost 4 bases, leaving 3 bases of the junction unmatched. Germline V gene data show CDR1 as LGHNA and CDR2 as YNFKEQ. This CDR3 region has 13 residues. The CDR3 spells CASSLSGGNEQFF. The CDR3 nucleotides read TGTGCCAGCAGCCTAAGCGGGGGAAATGAGCAGTTCTTC.

This sequence joins TRBV5-4 and TRBJ2-2, with TRBD2 matching 8 bases. In germline, CDR1 is SGHNT, CDR2 YYREEE (reference sequence). The CDR3 length is 16 residues. V shed 5 bases, J shed 7 bases, and the junction held 13 bases outside the gene matches. CDR3 nucleotide sequence: TGTGCCAGCAGTCCTCGGGGGAAGCGGGAGATCGGGGAGCTGTTTTTT. This codes for CASSPRGKREIGELFF. Using reference TRBV5-4 and TRBJ2-2 for the parts outside the CDR3, the full variable domain is ETGVTQSPTHLIKTRGQQVTLRCSSQSGHNTVSWYQQALGQGPQFIFQYYREEENGRGNFPPRFSGLQFPNYSSELNVNALELDDSALYLCASSPRGKREIGELFFGEGSRLTVL.

This chain joins TRBV6-6 and TRBJ1-5, with D unresolved. Trimming pared 6 bases from V and 0 bases from J, leaving 12 bases between. The CDR3 extends over 15 amino acids. Germline lookup yields CDR1 MNHNY and CDR2 SVGAGI (reference sequence). The CDR3 DNA follows: TGTGCCAGCAGGAGAGTTTCGAGTAGCAATCAGCCCCAGCATTTT. It is translated as CASRRVSSSNQPQHF.

The genes are TRBV28 and TRBJ1-6; maybe TRBD1 (5 bases). Per germline, CDR1 MDHEN and CDR2 SYDVKM. V shed 4 bases and J shed 1 base, with 5 bases lying between them. The CDR3 runs to 14 residues. CDR3 nucleotides: TGTGCCAGCAGTTACAGGTCCTATAATTCACCCCTCCACTTT. Residues: CASSYRSYNSPLHF.

The rearrangement joins TRBV24-1 to TRBJ2-5; 7 nucleotides line up with TRBD1. J lost 3 bases, V lost 3 bases, and 3 bases had no gene match. CDR1 KGHDR and CDR2 SFDVKD come from the germline V gene. This CDR3 is 14 amino acids long. The CDR3 bases are TGTGCCACCAGTGATCCTACAGGGGAAGAGACCCAGTACTTC. Its protein product is CATSDPTGEETQYF.

CDR3 in DNA: TGTGCCAGCAGCTCAAGCGGACCGTGGGGTGAAAAACTGTTTTTT. Amino acid sequence: CASSSSGPWGEKLFF. This chain uses TRBV7-2 with TRBJ1-4; D gene ambiguous. Trimming removed 4 bases from V and 7 bases from J, with 16 bases in between. Germline-derived CDR1 and CDR2 are SGHTA and FQGNSA. The CDR3 length is 15 residues.

This clone showed up just once. V is TRBV7-3 and J is TRBJ2-1; 13 bases are shared with TRBD2. The V gene end was trimmed by 5 bases and the J gene end by 6 bases; junction bases not matched to a gene: 4. There are 15 residues in the CDR3. Germline values: CDR1 SGHTA, CDR2 FQGTGA. Here the CDR3 DNA reads TGTGCCAGCAGCAGCACTAGCGGGAGGGCCAATGAGCAGTTCTTC. The encoded protein is CASSSTSGRANEQFF. The full variable domain, completed using reference TRBV7-3 and TRBJ2-1, is GAGVSQTPSNKVTEKGKYVELRCDPISGHTALYWYRQSLGQGPEFLIYFQGTGAADDSGLPNDRFFAVRPEGSVSTLKIQRTERGDSAVYLCASSSTSGRANEQFFGPGTRLTVL.

The chain carries TRBV7-9 and TRBJ1-1; 10 nucleotides agree with TRBD1. V lost 0 bases to trimming and J lost 10 bases; unmatched junction nucleotides: 5. CDR1 is SEHNR and CDR2 is FQNEAQ in the germline V gene (reference sequence). The CDR3 spans 14 residues. The CDR3 DNA reads TGTGCCAGCAGCTTAGCGGGACAGGGGCGTTCAGCTTTCTTT. Translation gives CASSLAGQGRSAFF.

The gene calls are TRBV7-3 and TRBJ2-5, with 11 bases aligning to TRBD2. V lost 5 bases and J lost 3; bases outside the gene matches: 2. The CDR3 spans 14 residues. Germline V gene sequence: CDR1 SGHTA, CDR2 FQGTGA. The CDR3 coding sequence is TGTGCCAGCAGCATGGGACTAGCGGAAGAGACCCAGTACTTC. Protein: CASSMGLAEETQYF.

Only a few counts were recorded for this clone. The chain employs TRBV12-3 or TRBV12-4 and TRBJ1-1; D gene unclear. V was shortened by 3 bases and J by 1 base, with 6 bases between the two germline ends. The CDR3 contains 13 residues. The CDR3 coding sequence is TGTGCCAGCAGTTTGGCCAGGAACACTGAAGCTTTCTTT. Translation: CASSLARNTEAFF.

This clone showed up just once. The genes are TRBV11-3 and TRBJ2-5; D is uncertain. Trimming removed 3 bases at V and 2 bases at J, with 7 bases between. The length of the CDR3 is 13 residues. Germline CDR1 reads SGHNT; CDR2 reads YENEEA. CDR3 nucleotides: TGTGCCAGCAGCTTCCACACACAAGAGACCCAGTACTTC. Translated: CASSFHTQETQYF.

The rearrangement joins TRBV12-3 or TRBV12-4 to TRBJ2-7; the D is unclear. The V and J ends lost 5 bases and 6 bases respectively, with 8 bases between them. The CDR3 sequence is 11 residues long. In nucleotides, the CDR3 is TGTGCCAGCAGTGCCAGAGGCGAGCAGTACTTC. Translated, it gives CASSARGEQYF.

As to this clone: Other DNA sequences in this specimen translate into the identical CDR3. Here the CDR3 DNA reads TGTGCCAGTAGTATCCAGACAGGAGACCCCTATAGCAATCAGCCCCAGCATTTT. Protein product: CASSIQTGDPYSNQPQHF. The J gene is TRBJ1-5, the V gene TRBV19; TRBD1 is a possible D gene (6 bases). This CDR3 has 18 amino acids. In germline, CDR1 is LNHDA, CDR2 SQIVND (reference sequence). V shed 3 bases and J shed 0 bases, with 18 bases lying between them.